The 25 T cell receptor beta chains reported below all come from one sample, sequenced in a study of cytomegalovirus exposure and HLA in healthy donors. 13 Jbeta primers and 60 Vbeta primers were used for the PCR. Generated by immunoSEQ multiplex PCR, the TCRdb table keeps only in-frame clones and is missing some. The sample includes some 100,000 clones, around 82% of them seen just once. The specimen was PBMCs. The receptors shown here come from a woman aged 50 to 65 in good health and CMV-seropositive.

The chain recombines TRBV6-5 with TRBJ2-2, with D perhaps TRBD2 (6 bases). Per germline, CDR1 MNHEY and CDR2 SVGAGI. The V and J ends lost 4 bases and 2 bases respectively, with 11 bases between them. The CDR3 consists of 15 residues. CDR3 loop: CASSSGTPNTGELFF. Written as DNA, the CDR3 is TGTGCCAGCAGTTCCGGGACTCCCAACACCGGGGAGCTGTTTTTT.

The chain couples TRBV7-8 to TRBJ1-2; 9 bases are a match to TRBD1. V gave up 3 bases and J gave up 2 bases; unmatched junction bases: 16. Germline CDR1 SGHVS, CDR2 FQNEAQ. This CDR3 has 19 residues. The CDR3 DNA reads as TGTGCCAGCAGCTTGCGGTTCCGGGACAGGGCTAAGGGCAACTATGGCTACACCTTC. As protein: CASSLRFRDRAKGNYGYTF.

The chain couples TRBV7-6 to TRBJ1-1; 7 bases line up with TRBD1. Per the germline V gene, CDR1 is SGHVS and CDR2 is FNYEAQ. J was trimmed by 4 bases and V by 3 bases; bases with no gene match: 5. This CDR3 comprises 14 residues. This CDR3 is CASSFDRAGTEAFF. The CDR3 DNA sequence: TGTGCCAGCAGCTTTGACAGGGCGGGCACTGAAGCTTTCTTT.

This CDR3 reads CASKLGRSVYEQYF. In DNA form, the CDR3 reads TGTGCCAGCAAACTAGGACGTTCCGTTTACGAGCAGTACTTC. This sequence joins TRBV27 and TRBJ2-7; a weak D match, TRBD2 (5 bases). The CDR3 contains 14 residues. V lost 7 bases and J 4 bases, leaving 17 bases between the germline ends. In germline, CDR1 is MNHEY, CDR2 SMNVEV (reference sequence).

The chain links TRBV5-1 to TRBJ2-2; D unresolved. V was trimmed by 1 base and J by 4 bases, leaving 23 bases between them. The CDR3 has 19 amino acids. The germline CDR1 and CDR2 sequences are SGHRS and YFSETQ. CDR3 in DNA: TGCGCCAGCAGCTTGAAAAGGTTTGAGGCGACCCATCTCACCGGGGAGCTGTTTTTT. Protein sequence: CASSLKRFEATHLTGELFF. Drawing the rest from reference TRBV5-1 and TRBJ2-2, the complete variable domain is KAGVTQTPRYLIKTRGQQVTLSCSPISGHRSVSWYQQTPGQGLQFLFEYFSETQRNKGNFPGRFSGRQFSNSRSEMNVSTLELGDSALYLCASSLKRFEATHLTGELFFGEGSRLTVL.

The chain carries TRBV9 and TRBJ2-7, with D possibly TRBD2 on 5 matching bases. Germline V gene sequence: CDR1 SGDLS, CDR2 YYNGEE. Trimming stripped 0 bases from V and 3 bases from J, with 10 bases between. The CDR3 runs 14 residues. CDR3 sequence (DNA): TGTGCCAGCAGCGTAGACAGCGGACGCTACGAGCAGTACTTC. It translates to CASSVDSGRYEQYF.

The rearrangement joins TRBV5-4 to TRBJ2-5; 7 bases align to TRBD1. With V trimmed by 4 bases and J by 1 base, 10 bases remained unmatched. The CDR3 is made up of 16 amino acids. Germline V gene lookup returns CDR1 SGHNT and CDR2 YYREEE (reference sequence). CDR3 in amino acids: CASSRFWTGTQETQYF. The CDR3 DNA follows: TGTGCCAGCAGCCGGTTTTGGACAGGAACCCAAGAGACCCAGTACTTC.

The chain joins TRBV9 to TRBJ1-5, with 9 bases identical to TRBD1. Germline lookup yields CDR1 SGDLS and CDR2 YYNGEE. With V trimmed by 0 bases and J by 4 bases, 2 bases remained unmatched. The CDR3 is 15 residues long. The CDR3 DNA sequence: TGTGCCAGCAGCGTAGGAGGGACAGGGAATCAGCCCCAGCATTTT. Translating it yields CASSVGGTGNQPQHF.

The table lists this clone with a few counts. The J gene is TRBJ1-6, the V gene TRBV9, with TRBD1 matching over 7 bases. The V and J ends lost 4 bases and 7 bases, in that order; junction bases with no gene match: 8. Germline V CDR1 and CDR2: SGDLS, YYNGEE. The CDR3 contains 15 residues. The CDR3 DNA reads TGTGCCAGCAGCTTCTCGGGACAGACAAATTCACCCCTCCACTTT. Protein product: CASSFSGQTNSPLHF.

The table lists this clone with a few counts. V and J are TRBV2 and TRBJ1-2, with TRBD1 as a possible D gene (5 bases). This CDR3 has 15 residues. The germline V and J ends were trimmed by 10 bases and 1 base, with 19 bases remaining between them. Per germline, CDR1 SNHLY and CDR2 FYNNEI. The CDR3 reads CATTNQGRSNYGYTF. In DNA, the CDR3 is TGTGCCACCACAAACCAGGGTCGCAGTAACTATGGCTACACCTTC.

The chain carries TRBV27 and TRBJ2-7, with a weak D call TRBD2 (6 bases). Germline loops: CDR1 MNHEY, CDR2 SMNVEV (reference sequence). V lost 6 bases and J lost 3, with 27 bases in between. The CDR3 has 18 residues. CDR3 sequence (DNA): TGTGCCAGCAGCCCATTGGGTGGGGGGTGGGGGGAAGACTACGAGCAGTACTTC. It is translated as CASSPLGGGWGEDYEQYF.

V gene TRBV7-6 combines with J gene TRBJ2-5; 11 bases fit TRBD2. The ends lost 1 base at V and 4 bases at J; junction bases unmatched: 8. The CDR3 is made up of 17 amino acids. Germline CDR1 SGHVS, CDR2 FNYEAQ. The CDR3 region is CASSLEVSGRAGETQYF. CDR3 nucleotides: TGTGCCAGCAGCTTAGAGGTTAGCGGGAGGGCTGGAGAGACCCAGTACTTC.

The V gene is TRBV6-5, the J gene TRBJ2-4; D gene ambiguous. This CDR3 comprises 11 residues. V dropped 10 bases and J dropped 0 bases, with 4 bases sitting between them. The germline V gene encodes CDR1 MNHEY and CDR2 SVGAGI. CDR3 nucleotides: TGTGCCACAGTAGCCAAAAACATTCAGTACTTC. This gives the protein CATVAKNIQYF.

This sequence joins TRBV19 and TRBJ2-3; the D gene is possibly TRBD1 (5 bases). The germline V gene encodes CDR1 LNHDA and CDR2 SQIVND (reference sequence). The CDR3 has 17 amino acids. Trimming took 5 bases from V and 0 from J, leaving 18 bases between them. The CDR3 reads CASSSIPGASSTDTQYF. For the CDR3, the DNA is TGTGCCAGTAGTTCCATACCTGGGGCCTCTAGCACAGATACGCAGTATTTT.

The V gene is TRBV29-1, the J gene TRBJ2-7; 7 bases agree with TRBD1. Germline V lookup: CDR1 SQVTM, CDR2 ANQGSEA. V lost 6 bases and J lost 0; bases outside the gene matches: 17. There are 17 residues in the CDR3. The CDR3 nucleotides are TGCAGCGTCGTACCGGGACAGTCTTATGAGGTCTCCTACGAGCAGTACTTC. It yields the protein CSVVPGQSYEVSYEQYF.

The chain couples TRBV5-1 to TRBJ2-3, with a tentative D call TRBD2 (6 bases). CDR1 is SGHRS and CDR2 is YFSETQ in the germline V gene. The CDR3 has 15 amino acids. Trimming took off 0 bases at V and 3 bases at J, with 11 bases between the two ends. The CDR3 region is CASSLAGTGTDTQYF. The DNA for the CDR3 is TGCGCCAGCAGCTTGGCCGGGACTGGTACAGATACGCAGTATTTT.

The chain couples TRBV6-1 to TRBJ1-5; possibly TRBD1 for D (5 bases). V lost 0 bases and J 2 bases, leaving 11 bases between the germline ends. The CDR3 runs 16 residues. Germline loops: CDR1 MNHNS, CDR2 SASEGT. CDR3 nucleotide sequence: TGTGCCAGCAGTGAAGCGATGGGGGGTGGCAATCAGCCCCAGCATTTT. As protein: CASSEAMGGGNQPQHF.

The CDR3 loop reads CASSLTGSSNYGYTF. Here the CDR3 DNA reads TGCGCCAGCAGCTTGACAGGGAGTTCTAACTATGGCTACACCTTC. The chain carries TRBV5-1 and TRBJ1-2, with D perhaps matching TRBD1 (6 bases). Germline CDR1 is SGHRS and CDR2 is YFSETQ. The CDR3 spans 15 residues. Trimming removed 1 base from V and 0 bases from J, with 10 bases in between.

This clone appeared a single time. This chain uses TRBV5-1 with TRBJ1-2; tentative D call: TRBD1 (5 bases). The CDR3 contains 14 residues. V was cut by 6 bases and J by 3 bases, with 15 bases left in between. Looked up from germline, CDR1 is SGHRS and CDR2 is YFSETQ. Here the CDR3 DNA reads TGCGCCAGCAACTCGGGGGGTACGGACTATGGCTACACCTTC. This gives the protein CASNSGGTDYGYTF.

The chain couples TRBV6-5 to TRBJ2-7; 11 bases align to TRBD1. V dropped 7 bases and J dropped 7; count of bases not matched to a gene: 9. Germline values: CDR1 MNHEY, CDR2 SVGAGI. The CDR3 sequence is 14 residues long. The CDR3 sequence: CASTADRGREEQYF. The CDR3 DNA sequence: TGTGCCAGCACAGCGGACAGGGGGCGTGAGGAGCAGTACTTC.

V is TRBV15 and J is TRBJ2-5; tentatively, D is TRBD2 (7 bases). The V end was cut by 8 bases, the J end by 5 bases, with 18 bases between. Germline V gene sequence: CDR1 LNHNV, CDR2 YYDKDF (reference sequence). This CDR3 has 14 residues. The CDR3 region is CATQRGGRRETQYF. Written as DNA, the CDR3 is TGTGCCACCCAAAGGGGGGGGAGGCGGGAGACCCAGTACTTC.

V is TRBV30 and J is TRBJ2-7; no clear D gene. This CDR3 has 12 residues. Trimming removed 5 bases from V and 0 bases from J, with 8 bases in between. Per the germline V gene, CDR1 is GTSNPN and CDR2 is SVGIG (reference sequence). CDR3: CAWSRGSYEQYF. CDR3 DNA sequence: TGTGCCTGGTCTAGAGGCTCCTACGAGCAGTACTTC.

The gene calls are TRBV5-4 and TRBJ2-2; maybe TRBD2 (6 bases). The CDR3 is 16 residues long. From germline, CDR1 is SGHNT and CDR2 YYREEE (reference sequence). Trimming cost V 3 bases and J 3 bases, with 15 bases left between them. As DNA, the CDR3 is TGTGCCAGCAGCTCAAGGACTGGACTATACACCGGGGAGCTGTTTTTT. Translated, it gives CASSSRTGLYTGELFF.

The chain employs TRBV5-6 and TRBJ2-1, with TRBD2 matching over 11 bases. The germline gives CDR1 SGHDT, CDR2 YYEEEE. With V trimmed by 4 bases and J by 7 bases, 4 bases remained unmatched. CDR3 length: 14 residues. Here the CDR3 DNA reads TGTGCCAGCAGCGCGGGACTAGCGGCAAATGAGCAGTTCTTC. Its protein product is CASSAGLAANEQFF.

This clone was picked up a small number of times. The chain couples TRBV29-1 to TRBJ2-3; 7 bases agree with TRBD2. CDR3 size: 13 residues. Per the germline V gene, CDR1 is SQVTM and CDR2 is ANQGSEA. J gave up 3 bases and V 4 bases, and 4 bases lay outside the gene matches. CDR3 sequence: CSVAWGGTDTQYF. The CDR3 DNA follows: TGCAGCGTTGCTTGGGGAGGGACAGATACGCAGTATTTT.